The 27 T cell receptor beta chains in this list originate from one sample, sequenced in a study of OX40 agonist ivuxolimab in advanced cancers. Profiled with immunoSEQ multiplex PCR; TCRdb holds only in-frame clones, not every one. The data contain some 16,000 clones, around nine tenths of them singletons. The specimen was CD4+ or CD8+ T cells sorted from blood, collected in a trial of the OX40 agonist ivuxolimab. These receptor sequences come from an adult with an advanced solid tumor such as melanoma, head and neck, liver or kidney cancer.

The genes are TRBV19 and TRBJ2-7; 11 bases agree with TRBD2. The ends lost 6 bases at V and 2 bases at J; junction bases unmatched: 12. Germline CDR1 LNHDA, CDR2 SQIVND (reference sequence). The CDR3 is 17 amino acids. As DNA, the CDR3 is TGTGCCAGTAGAAAGGGGGGACTAGCGGATTACACCTACGAGCAGTACTTC. Translated: CASRKGGLADYTYEQYF.

The chain uses TRBV5-6 and TRBJ1-2; D is perhaps TRBD1 (5 bases). The CDR3 spans 14 residues. V lost 7 bases and J lost 5, with 18 bases in between. Germline V gives CDR1 SGHDT, CDR2 YYEEEE. The CDR3 DNA is TGTGCCAGCGCCGGGACCGGAGGGCCTTATGGCTACACCTTC. Translating it yields CASAGTGGPYGYTF.

The chain employs TRBV28 and TRBJ1-5; TRBD1 is a possible D gene (6 bases). The CDR3 has 14 residues. Trimming stripped 7 bases from V and 3 bases from J, with 13 bases between. Germline V gene sequence: CDR1 MDHEN, CDR2 SYDVKM. The CDR3 spells CASIKEGVNQPQHF. CDR3 in DNA: TGTGCCAGCATTAAGGAGGGGGTCAATCAGCCCCAGCATTTT.

This clone was counted a single time. The rearrangement joins TRBV28 to TRBJ2-1, with TRBD2 identical over 7 bases. The CDR3 totals 16 residues. Germline-derived CDR1 and CDR2 are MDHEN and SYDVKM. With V trimmed by 2 bases and J by 3 bases, 7 bases remained unmatched. CDR3 loop: CASSLGLRESYNEQFF. CDR3 nucleotides: TGTGCCAGCAGTTTAGGTTTGCGGGAGAGCTACAATGAGCAGTTCTTC. The full variable domain, rest sourced from reference TRBV28 and TRBJ2-1, is DVKVTQSSRYLVKRTGEKVFLECVQDMDHENMFWYRQDPGLGLRLIYFSYDVKMKEKGDIPEGYSVSREKKERFSLILESASTNQTSMYLCASSLGLRESYNEQFFGPGTRLTVL.

The rearrangement uses TRBV7-9 and TRBJ2-5, with 11 bases lining up with TRBD1. Trimming took 3 bases from V and 3 from J; bases not matched to a gene: 3. The length of the CDR3 is 15 residues. CDR1 and CDR2 (germline): SEHNR, FQNEAQ (reference sequence). The CDR3 loop is CASSFWTGGEETQYF. In DNA, the CDR3 is TGTGCCAGCAGCTTCTGGACAGGGGGCGAAGAGACCCAGTACTTC.

The chain couples TRBV7-2 to TRBJ1-3, with D unclear. In germline, CDR1 is SGHTA, CDR2 FQGNSA. This CDR3 comprises 17 residues. V shed 0 bases and J shed 0 bases, with 12 bases lying between them. The CDR3 loop reads CASSLAPGRISGNTIYF. As DNA, the CDR3 is TGTGCCAGCAGCTTAGCACCGGGTAGGATCTCTGGAAACACCATATATTTT.

The chain combines TRBV28 with TRBJ1-1; D is possibly TRBD1 (5 bases). Germline CDR1 reads MDHEN; CDR2 reads SYDVKM. The CDR3 extends over 15 amino acids. Trimming cost V 2 bases and J 3 bases, with 13 bases left between them. DNA of the CDR3: TGTGCCAGCAGTTTAAATCTTCAGGGAGACACTGAAGCTTTCTTT. The encoded protein is CASSLNLQGDTEAFF.

This clone was detected only a few times. J is TRBJ1-2 and V is TRBV9, with D unresolved. V lost 0 bases, J lost 0 bases, and 3 bases lay in between. In germline, CDR1 is SGDLS, CDR2 YYNGEE. The CDR3 is 13 residues long. The CDR3 DNA follows: TGTGCCAGCAGCGTAGGCTCTAACTATGGCTACACCTTC. It yields the protein CASSVGSNYGYTF.

The chain employs TRBV19 and TRBJ1-1; no reliable D call. The V and J ends lost 4 bases and 5 bases respectively, with 14 bases between them. There are 14 residues in the CDR3. Germline V CDR1 and CDR2: LNHDA, SQIVND (reference sequence). The CDR3 loop reads CASSTNRDGTEAFF. CDR3 nucleotides: TGTGCCAGTAGTACCAACCGGGATGGAACTGAAGCTTTCTTT.

This clone has more than one count but fewer than ten. The gene calls are TRBV5-1 and TRBJ2-1; 8 bases match TRBD2. J gave up 0 bases and V 2 bases, and 4 bases lay outside the gene matches. Germline CDR1 and CDR2: SGHRS and YFSETQ. This CDR3 comprises 16 residues. CDR3 in DNA: TGCGCCAGCAGCTTAATAGCGGGAAACTCCTACAATGAGCAGTTCTTC. Encoded protein: CASSLIAGNSYNEQFF.

The chain employs TRBV28 and TRBJ2-1; 9 bases align to TRBD2. V shed 10 bases and J 7 bases; nucleotides not matched to a gene: 8. The V gene's germline CDR1 is MDHEN and CDR2 SYDVKM. The CDR3 is 13 residues long. The CDR3 nucleotides read TGTGCCAACCGGCGGGAGGGCCAAAATGAGCAGTTCTTC. Amino acid sequence: CANRREGQNEQFF.

The V call is TRBV5-6, the J call TRBJ1-3; D call uncertain. Germline V lookup: CDR1 SGHDT, CDR2 YYEEEE. The length of the CDR3 is 14 residues. The V and J ends lost 1 base and 0 bases respectively, with 5 bases between them. The CDR3 sequence: CASSLTASGNTIYF. The CDR3 DNA sequence: TGTGCCAGCAGCTTGACAGCCTCTGGAAACACCATATATTTT. The full variable domain, in which reference TRBV5-6 and TRBJ1-3 provide the parts outside the CDR3, is DAGVTQSPTHLIKTRGQQVTLRCSPKSGHDTVSWYQQALGQGPQFIFQYYEEEERQRGNFPDRFSGHQFPNYSSELNVNALLLGDSALYLCASSLTASGNTIYFGEGSWLTVV.

The chain has TRBV7-9 and TRBJ2-1, with TRBD1 matching 9 bases. CDR3 size: 15 residues. The germline gives CDR1 SEHNR, CDR2 FQNEAQ (reference sequence). V gave up 5 bases and J gave up 5 bases; unmatched junction bases: 7. The CDR3 DNA is TGTGCCAGCAGCACTTCGGACAGGGGAGACAATGAGCAGTTCTTC. Translating it yields CASSTSDRGDNEQFF.

The chain links TRBV7-8 to TRBJ2-7; 7 bases map to TRBD2. The CDR3 sequence is 15 residues long. Trimming cost V 4 bases and J 4 bases; bases outside gene matches: 10. CDR1 SGHVS and CDR2 FQNEAQ come from the germline V gene. The CDR3 here is CASSSTTSRTYEQYF. In DNA form, the CDR3 reads TGTGCCAGCAGCTCAACGACTAGCCGAACATACGAGCAGTACTTC.

V and J are TRBV12-5 and TRBJ2-3; D is unclear. The CDR3 runs to 12 residues. In germline, CDR1 is LGHNT, CDR2 FRNRAP. The V gene lost 1 base and the J gene lost 3 bases, with 2 bases spanning the gap. CDR3 coding DNA: TGTGCTAGTGGTTTGGAAACAGATACGCAGTATTTT. Translating gives CASGLETDTQYF.

CDR3 residues: CASHSNEKLFF. The CDR3 DNA reads TGTGCCAGCCACAGTAATGAAAAACTGTTTTTT. This chain links TRBV28 with TRBJ1-4; D gene unclear. Per the germline V gene, CDR1 is MDHEN and CDR2 is SYDVKM. V shed 8 bases and J shed 4 bases, with 5 bases lying between them. This CDR3 is 11 amino acids long. Supplemented by reference TRBV28 and TRBJ1-4, the full variable domain reads DVKVTQSSRYLVKRTGEKVFLECVQDMDHENMFWYRQDPGLGLRLIYFSYDVKMKEKGDIPEGYSVSREKKERFSLILESASTNQTSMYLCASHSNEKLFFGSGTQLSVL.

The chain employs TRBV27 and TRBJ2-5, with 7 bases fitting TRBD1. The germline CDR1 and CDR2 sequences are MNHEY and SMNVEV (reference sequence). J gave up 5 bases and V 7 bases, and 7 bases lay outside the gene matches. The CDR3 runs to 13 residues. CDR3 nucleotides: TGTGCCAGCACGTTCCGCAGGGGGGAGACCCAGTACTTC. It translates to CASTFRRGETQYF.

V and J are TRBV11-2 and TRBJ1-2; TRBD1 might be the D (6 bases). This CDR3 contains 15 residues. Germline V lookup: CDR1 SGHAT, CDR2 FQNNGV. V shed 5 bases and J shed 6 bases, with 19 bases lying between them. The CDR3 DNA sequence: TGTGCCAGCAGCCTGGACCTGGGGCAGGGGCATGGCTACACCTTC. Translating gives CASSLDLGQGHGYTF.

The chain couples TRBV10-3 to TRBJ2-5; D perhaps matches TRBD1 (7 bases). CDR3 length: 13 amino acids. Trimming took 9 bases from V and 5 from J, leaving 16 bases between them. In germline, CDR1 is ENHRY, CDR2 SYGVKD. CDR3 in amino acids: CAMRDRTSETQYF. Here the CDR3 DNA reads TGTGCCATGCGGGACAGAACTAGTGAGACCCAGTACTTC.

The CDR3 is CASTLRGGNYGYTF. The CDR3 nucleotides read TGTGCCAGCACCCTAAGGGGGGGAAACTATGGCTACACCTTC. J is TRBJ1-2 and V is TRBV6-5; TRBD1 is a possible D gene (6 bases). Germline V gene lookup returns CDR1 MNHEY and CDR2 SVGAGI. V lost 7 bases to trimming and J lost 2 bases, with 14 bases between them. This CDR3 spans 14 amino acids.

CDR3 DNA: TGTGCCAGCAGCTCAATCGGGGGGGAATTCTCCTACGAGCAGTACTTC. The encoded protein is CASSSIGGEFSYEQYF. The V call is TRBV7-9, the J call TRBJ2-7, with 8 bases matching TRBD2. Trimming took 4 bases from V and 0 from J; bases not matched to a gene: 8. Germline V CDR1 and CDR2: SEHNR, FQNEAQ (reference sequence). The CDR3 is 16 residues long. The full variable domain, rest sourced from reference TRBV7-9 and TRBJ2-7, is DTGVSQNPRHKITKRGQNVTFRCDPISEHNRLYWYRQTLGQGPEFLTYFQNEAQLEKSRLLSDRFSAERPKGSFSTLEIQRTEQGDSAMYLCASSSIGGEFSYEQYFGPGTRLTVT.

This sequence joins TRBV9 and TRBJ1-6, with a tentative D call TRBD1 (5 bases). The germline V gene encodes CDR1 SGDLS and CDR2 YYNGEE. The CDR3 consists of 15 residues. The ends were cut back, 0 bases at V and 5 bases at J, with 9 bases in the middle. Written as DNA, the CDR3 is TGTGCCAGCAGCGTAGAAGGGGTAAATAATTCACCCCTCCACTTT. As protein: CASSVEGVNNSPLHF.

The chain uses TRBV27 and TRBJ2-4; D gene unclear. CDR1 and CDR2 (germline): MNHEY, SMNVEV (reference sequence). CDR3 size: 8 residues. Trimming removed 7 bases at V and 8 bases at J, with 0 bases between. The CDR3 loop reads CASNIQYF. As DNA, the CDR3 is TGTGCCAGCAACATTCAGTACTTC.

The chain is built from TRBV2 and TRBJ1-5, with D unresolved. The germline V gene has CDR1 SNHLY and CDR2 FYNNEI. This CDR3 comprises 14 residues. Trimming pared 11 bases from V and 9 bases from J, leaving 23 bases between. The CDR3 is CASKGNTQDGPQHF. The CDR3 DNA sequence: TGTGCCTCCAAAGGGAACACCCAAGATGGGCCCCAGCATTTT.

V and J are TRBV27 and TRBJ2-1; D may be TRBD1 (6 bases). Germline V gene data show CDR1 as MNHEY and CDR2 as SMNVEV (reference sequence). V gave up 5 bases and J gave up 8 bases, with 19 bases separating them. CDR3 length equals 15 residues. The CDR3 spells CASSPWDMGRDEQFF. CDR3 DNA: TGTGCCAGCAGTCCATGGGACATGGGGCGGGATGAGCAGTTCTTC.

This sequence joins TRBV29-1 and TRBJ1-4, with D possibly being TRBD1 (5 bases). In germline, CDR1 is SQVTM, CDR2 ANQGSEA. V was cut by 6 bases and J by 8 bases, with 19 bases left in between. The CDR3 length is 14 residues. DNA of the CDR3: TGCAGCGTCGCCCTGGAGGGACCAAAAGAAAAACTGTTTTTT. Translation gives CSVALEGPKEKLFF. The variable domain in full, with the rest retrieved from reference TRBV29-1 and TRBJ1-4, is SAVISQKPSRDICQRGTSLTIQCQVDSQVTMMFWYRQQPGQSLTLIATANQGSEATYESGFVIDKFPISRPNLTFSTLTVSNMSPEDSSIYLCSVALEGPKEKLFFGSGTQLSVL.

The V gene is TRBV7-8, the J gene TRBJ2-2, with D unresolved. Germline values: CDR1 SGHVS, CDR2 FQNEAQ. Trimming pared 5 bases from V and 2 bases from J, leaving 12 bases between. This CDR3 is 15 amino acids long. The CDR3 nucleotides are TGTGCCAGCAGCCGCCGACGGGTAAACACCGGGGAGCTGTTTTTT. It encodes CASSRRRVNTGELFF. The full variable domain, in which reference TRBV7-8 and TRBJ2-2 provide the parts outside the CDR3, is GAGVSQSPRYKVAKRGQDVALRCDPISGHVSLFWYQQALGQGPEFLTYFQNEAQLDKSGLPSDRFFAERPEGSVSTLKIQRTQQEDSAVYLCASSRRRVNTGELFFGEGSRLTVL.